Listed below are T cell receptor beta chains from one sample, sequenced in a study of blood T cell repertoires in COVID-19. Repertoires were generated with immunoSEQ multiplex PCR, while TCRdb's copy carries only in-frame clones and drops some. Counted here are around 110,000 clones, more than 75% occurring once; the ten biggest clones make up approximately 4%. The sequenced material came from peripheral blood. The receptors here all came from a man aged 35-49 years with acute or convalescent COVID-19. The CDR3 runs from the conserved cysteine through the conserved F or W. Each record gives: clone size, CDR3 length, D gene, V gene, J gene, CDR3 DNA, CDR3 protein. A D gene is named only where the DNA matches it firmly. Clone size is given for some rows only: seen once, a few or many times, or a class if the clone is expanded.

abundance: .
len: 12
d_gene: TRBD1
v_gene: TRBV12-5
j_gene: TRBJ2-3
CDR3nt: TGTGCTAGTGGTTTGGAAGGGGGCCTGCAGTATTTT
CDR3aa: CASGLEGGLQYF

abundance: .
len: 18
d_gene: TRBD2
v_gene: TRBV9
j_gene: TRBJ2-3
CDR3nt: TGTGCCAGCAGCGTCGGGCTAGCGGGAGTAGGGGCCACAGATACGCAGTATTTT
CDR3aa: CASSVGLAGVGATDTQYF

abundance: .
len: 15
d_gene: TRBD2
v_gene: TRBV7-2
j_gene: TRBJ2-5
CDR3nt: TGTGCCAGCAGCTTAGGAGGACTAGCGGAAGAGACCCAGTACTTC
CDR3aa: CASSLGGLAEETQYF

abundance: .
len: 12
d_gene: .
v_gene: TRBV6-5
j_gene: TRBJ2-5
CDR3nt: TGTGCCAGCAGCGACTCGCAAGAGACCCAGTACTTC
CDR3aa: CASSDSQETQYF

abundance: .
len: 15
d_gene: .
v_gene: TRBV11-2
j_gene: TRBJ1-3
CDR3nt: TGTGCCAGCAGCTTAACTCTGAGCTCTGGAAACACCATATATTTT
CDR3aa: CASSLTLSSGNTIYF

abundance: .
len: 15
d_gene: .
v_gene: TRBV5-4
j_gene: TRBJ1-1
CDR3nt: TGTGCCAGCAGCTTGGTTAACAGGGCCCTCACTGAAGCTTTCTTT
CDR3aa: CASSLVNRALTEAFF

abundance: .
len: 14
d_gene: TRBD2
v_gene: TRBV10-3
j_gene: TRBJ2-1
CDR3nt: TGTGCCACTATCAGCGGGGGAGCCCCCAATGAGCAGTTCTTC
CDR3aa: CATISGGAPNEQFF

abundance: .
len: 16
d_gene: .
v_gene: TRBV2
j_gene: TRBJ2-1
CDR3nt: TGTGCCAGCAGTGGCCAACCAGGTAGGCGCTACAATGAGCAGTTCTTC
CDR3aa: CASSGQPGRRYNEQFF

abundance: .
len: 15
d_gene: .
v_gene: TRBV2
j_gene: TRBJ1-1
CDR3nt: TGTGCCAGCAGTGAGTGGACAGTCTCGAACACTGAAGCTTTCTTT
CDR3aa: CASSEWTVSNTEAFF

abundance: .
len: 12
d_gene: .
v_gene: TRBV5-5
j_gene: TRBJ2-7
CDR3nt: TGTGCCAGCAGCTTCCATCCGCGCGAGCAGTACTTC
CDR3aa: CASSFHPREQYF

abundance: .
len: 13
d_gene: TRBD2
v_gene: TRBV30
j_gene: TRBJ2-2
CDR3nt: TGTGCCTGGTCGGGGGGGGCCCCCGGGGAGCTGTTTTTT
CDR3aa: CAWSGGAPGELFF

abundance: .
len: 13
d_gene: .
v_gene: TRBV15
j_gene: TRBJ1-1
CDR3nt: TGTGCCACCAGCAGTCTAGGGGACACTGAAGCTTTCTTT
CDR3aa: CATSSLGDTEAFF

abundance: .
len: 15
d_gene: TRBD1
v_gene: TRBV6-2/TRBV6-3
j_gene: TRBJ2-1
CDR3nt: TGTGCCAGCAGTTACGGGCAGGGGGCACCGAGAGAGCAGTTCTTC
CDR3aa: CASSYGQGAPREQFF

abundance: .
len: 13
d_gene: .
v_gene: TRBV18
j_gene: TRBJ2-7
CDR3nt: TGTGCCAGCTCACCACGCGGTTTCTACGAGCAGTACTTC
CDR3aa: CASSPRGFYEQYF

abundance: once
len: 12
d_gene: .
v_gene: TRBV12-3/TRBV12-4
j_gene: TRBJ2-1
CDR3nt: TGTGCCAGCAGTTTTCGCGACAATGAGCAGTTCTTC
CDR3aa: CASSFRDNEQFF

abundance: .
len: 15
d_gene: TRBD1
v_gene: TRBV2
j_gene: TRBJ2-7
CDR3nt: TGTGCCAGCAGTCCGGGACAGGGGTCCGGGAACGAGCAGTACTTC
CDR3aa: CASSPGQGSGNEQYF

abundance: .
len: 17
d_gene: .
v_gene: TRBV4-1
j_gene: TRBJ2-7
CDR3nt: TGCGCCAGCAGCCAAGAGGACATGCAGGTCTTTATAGACGAGCAGTACTTC
CDR3aa: CASSQEDMQVFIDEQYF

abundance: .
len: 13
d_gene: .
v_gene: TRBV20-1
j_gene: TRBJ2-4
CDR3nt: TGCAGTGCTAGTAGCACCTCGGGGAACATTCAGTACTTC
CDR3aa: CSASSTSGNIQYF

abundance: .
len: 14
d_gene: TRBD2
v_gene: TRBV11-2
j_gene: TRBJ2-7
CDR3nt: TGTGCCAGCAGCTGGGGGACTAGAAGCTACGAGCAGTACTTC
CDR3aa: CASSWGTRSYEQYF

abundance: once
len: 13
d_gene: .
v_gene: TRBV30
j_gene: TRBJ1-1
CDR3nt: TGTGCCTGGAGTGCTATCCAGAACACTGAAGCTTTCTTT
CDR3aa: CAWSAIQNTEAFF

abundance: .
len: 15
d_gene: TRBD2
v_gene: TRBV5-6
j_gene: TRBJ2-1
CDR3nt: TGTGCCAGCAGCCTGGTGGTGGGGGGGTACAATGAGCAGTTCTTC
CDR3aa: CASSLVVGGYNEQFF

abundance: few
len: 16
d_gene: .
v_gene: TRBV6-1
j_gene: TRBJ2-1
CDR3nt: TGTGCCAGCAGTGAACTCTCGCAGGGGATATTCAATGAGCAGTTCTTC
CDR3aa: CASSELSQGIFNEQFF

abundance: .
len: 15
d_gene: TRBD1
v_gene: TRBV9
j_gene: TRBJ1-5
CDR3nt: TGTGCCAGCAGTTACAGGGGGCTATCAAATCAGCCCCAGCATTTT
CDR3aa: CASSYRGLSNQPQHF

abundance: .
len: 15
d_gene: TRBD1
v_gene: TRBV7-2
j_gene: TRBJ1-6
CDR3nt: TGTGCCAGCAGTCGCAGGGGGATCGATAATTCACCCCTCCACTTT
CDR3aa: CASSRRGIDNSPLHF

abundance: .
len: 17
d_gene: .
v_gene: TRBV18
j_gene: TRBJ1-3
CDR3nt: TGTGCCAGCTCACCACCGGGACTCGGAGCCTCTGGAAACACCATATATTTT
CDR3aa: CASSPPGLGASGNTIYF

abundance: .
len: 17
d_gene: TRBD2
v_gene: TRBV4-3
j_gene: TRBJ2-3
CDR3nt: TGCGCCAGCAGCCAAGCCCCGGGAGGAGGTGGCACAGATACGCAGTATTTT
CDR3aa: CASSQAPGGGGTDTQYF

abundance: .
len: 14
d_gene: .
v_gene: TRBV12-5
j_gene: TRBJ2-1
CDR3nt: TGTGCTAGTGGTCTAGACAGCTCCTACAATGAGCAGTTCTTC
CDR3aa: CASGLDSSYNEQFF

abundance: .
len: 13
d_gene: TRBD1
v_gene: TRBV5-1
j_gene: TRBJ1-1
CDR3nt: TGCGCCAGCAGCTGGGGACAGGGTACTGAAGCTTTCTTT
CDR3aa: CASSWGQGTEAFF

abundance: .
len: 18
d_gene: TRBD1
v_gene: TRBV5-8
j_gene: TRBJ1-5
CDR3nt: TGTGCCAGCAGCTTGAGGCGCGGGACAGGGGGAAGAAATCAGCCCCAGCATTTT
CDR3aa: CASSLRRGTGGRNQPQHF

abundance: once
len: 12
d_gene: TRBD1
v_gene: TRBV2
j_gene: TRBJ1-2
CDR3nt: TGTGCCAGCAGTGAGACAGGGAATGGCTACACCTTC
CDR3aa: CASSETGNGYTF

abundance: .
len: 13
d_gene: .
v_gene: TRBV7-3
j_gene: TRBJ2-1
CDR3nt: TGTGCCAGCAGCCTCACGCTGACAAGGGAGCAGTTCTTC
CDR3aa: CASSLTLTREQFF

abundance: once
len: 14
d_gene: TRBD1
v_gene: TRBV19
j_gene: TRBJ1-1
CDR3nt: TGTGCCAGTAGTTACGGACAGGCTACATCTGAAGCTTTCTTT
CDR3aa: CASSYGQATSEAFF

abundance: .
len: 15
d_gene: .
v_gene: TRBV21-1
j_gene: TRBJ2-7
CDR3nt: TGTGCCAGCAGCAAAAGTTGGGACAGGGTCCACGAGCAGTACTTC
CDR3aa: CASSKSWDRVHEQYF

abundance: few
len: 15
d_gene: .
v_gene: TRBV5-6
j_gene: TRBJ1-2
CDR3nt: TGTGCCAGCAGCTTTACAGCCTGGACTAACTATGGCTACACCTTC
CDR3aa: CASSFTAWTNYGYTF

abundance: .
len: 15
d_gene: TRBD1
v_gene: TRBV5-4
j_gene: TRBJ2-5
CDR3nt: TGTGCCAGCAGCTTGGCCCGGCAGGGGGTAAAGACCCAGTACTTC
CDR3aa: CASSLARQGVKTQYF

abundance: .
len: 15
d_gene: TRBD2
v_gene: TRBV6-5
j_gene: TRBJ2-4
CDR3nt: TGTGCCAGCAGTTATGCTAGCGGAAGCAAAAACATTCAGTACTTC
CDR3aa: CASSYASGSKNIQYF

abundance: few
len: 16
d_gene: .
v_gene: TRBV6-2/TRBV6-3
j_gene: TRBJ2-2
CDR3nt: TGTGCCAGCAGTTACTCCTCGGGAAAAGGGACCGGGGAGCTGTTTTTT
CDR3aa: CASSYSSGKGTGELFF

abundance: .
len: 13
d_gene: .
v_gene: TRBV6-5
j_gene: TRBJ1-1
CDR3nt: TGTGCCAGCAGTTCATGGAGAAACACTGAAGCTTTCTTT
CDR3aa: CASSSWRNTEAFF

abundance: .
len: 15
d_gene: .
v_gene: TRBV19
j_gene: TRBJ1-1
CDR3nt: TGTGCCAGTAGTATCTCGGCAGGGCGGAACACTGAAGCTTTCTTT
CDR3aa: CASSISAGRNTEAFF